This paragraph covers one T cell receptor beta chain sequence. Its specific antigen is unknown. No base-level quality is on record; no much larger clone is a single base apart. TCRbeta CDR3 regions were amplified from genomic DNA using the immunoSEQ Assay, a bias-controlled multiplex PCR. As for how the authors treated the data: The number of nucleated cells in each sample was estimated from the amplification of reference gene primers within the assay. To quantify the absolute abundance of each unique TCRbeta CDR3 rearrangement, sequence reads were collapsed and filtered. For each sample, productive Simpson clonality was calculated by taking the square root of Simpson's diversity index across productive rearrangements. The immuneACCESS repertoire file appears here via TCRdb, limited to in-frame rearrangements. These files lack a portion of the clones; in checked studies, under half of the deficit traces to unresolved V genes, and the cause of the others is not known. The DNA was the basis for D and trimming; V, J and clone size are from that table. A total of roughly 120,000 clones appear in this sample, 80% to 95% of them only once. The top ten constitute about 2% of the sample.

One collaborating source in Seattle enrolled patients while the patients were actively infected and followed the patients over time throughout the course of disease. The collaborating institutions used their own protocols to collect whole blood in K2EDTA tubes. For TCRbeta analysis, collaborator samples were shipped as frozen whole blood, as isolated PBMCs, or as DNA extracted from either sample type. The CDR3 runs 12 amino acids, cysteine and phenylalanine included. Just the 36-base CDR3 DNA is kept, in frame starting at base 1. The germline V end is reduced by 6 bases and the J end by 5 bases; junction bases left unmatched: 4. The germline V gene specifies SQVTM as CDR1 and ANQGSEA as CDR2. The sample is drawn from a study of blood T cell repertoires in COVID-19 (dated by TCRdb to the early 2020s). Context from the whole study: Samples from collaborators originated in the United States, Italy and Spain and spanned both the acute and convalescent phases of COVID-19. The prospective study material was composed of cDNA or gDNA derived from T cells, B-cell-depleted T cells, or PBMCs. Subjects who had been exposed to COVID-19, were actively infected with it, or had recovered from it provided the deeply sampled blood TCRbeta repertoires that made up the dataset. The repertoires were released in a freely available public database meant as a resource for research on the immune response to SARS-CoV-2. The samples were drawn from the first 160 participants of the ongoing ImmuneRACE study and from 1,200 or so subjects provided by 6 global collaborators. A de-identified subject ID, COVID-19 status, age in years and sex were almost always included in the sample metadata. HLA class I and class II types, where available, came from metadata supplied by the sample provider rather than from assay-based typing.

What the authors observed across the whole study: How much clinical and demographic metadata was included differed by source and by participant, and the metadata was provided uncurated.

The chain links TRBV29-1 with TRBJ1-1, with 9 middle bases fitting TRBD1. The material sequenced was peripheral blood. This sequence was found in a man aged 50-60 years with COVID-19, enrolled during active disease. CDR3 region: CSVTGGWTEAFF. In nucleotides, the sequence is TGCAGCGTAACAGGGGGCTGGACTGAAGCTTTCTTT.